Shown below are 18 T cell receptor beta chains from a single sample sequenced in a study of T cell repertoires in cytomegalovirus infection (dated by TCRdb to the late 2010s). Sequencing relied on an Illumina HiSeq 1500. TCRdb trimmed public reads at Q25 via fastp, called clones via MiXCR and kept in-frame beta chains. Each entry is one CDR3 protein sequence, shown with its most common DNA and genes. This sample comprises fewer than 200,000 distinct CDR3 sequences, less than 25% of them detected only once. 25% of the sample belongs to the ten largest clones. No antigens are known for them. Taken with the paper, the label for treatment or condition translates to: in vitro stimulation with specific CMV peptide epitopes to enrich CMV-specific T cells. This specimen was CD8+ T cells from cultured PBMCs, taken from culture after CMV antigen stimulation. Every receptor here comes from a human donor in good health (CMV status not recorded). Some clones in this sample may be carry-over from other donors' samples.

V is TRBV12-3 or TRBV12-4 and J is TRBJ1-1, with 11 bases fitting TRBD1. V dropped 6 bases and J dropped 5; count of bases not matched to a gene: 2. This CDR3 comprises 13 residues. CDR3: CASSGQGATEAFF. CDR3 sequence (DNA): TGTGCCAGCAGCGGACAGGGGGCTACTGAAGCTTTCTTT.

The chain carries TRBV2 and TRBJ2-3; D may be TRBD1 or TRBD2 (5 bases each). Between the trimmed V and J ends, which lost 5 bases and 1 base, there was a span of 16 bases. Germline assignment: CDR1 SNHLY and CDR2 FYNNEI. The CDR3 totals 16 residues. The CDR3 loop is CASSPGPPRGTDTQYF. The CDR3 coding sequence is TGTGCCAGCAGTCCGGGACCTCCGAGGGGCACAGATACGCAGTATTTT.

CDR3: CASNSMRRGPSYEQYF. The CDR3 DNA reads as TGTGCCAGCAATTCGATGCGGCGGGGGCCCTCCTACGAGCAGTACTTC. The chain combines TRBV27 with TRBJ2-7; tentative D call: TRBD2 (7 bases). This CDR3 is built from 16 residues. Deletions cut 7 bases from V and 0 bases from J, with 19 bases between. Per the germline V gene, CDR1 is MNHEY and CDR2 is SMNVEV (reference sequence).

This clonotype came up many times. The V call is TRBV7-2, the J call TRBJ2-6; 8 nucleotides match TRBD1. The germline CDR1 and CDR2 sequences are SGHTA and FQGNSA. Losses at the gene ends were 5 bases for V and 1 base for J; bases not matched to a gene: 13. The CDR3 is 19 residues long. The CDR3 coding sequence is TGTGCCAGCAGCCCGCACGAGGGACAGGCTAATTCTGGGGCCAACGTCCTGACTTTC. Its translation: CASSPHEGQANSGANVLTF. Variable domain in full (rest from reference TRBV7-2 and TRBJ2-6): GAGVSQSPSNKVTEKGKDVELRCDPISGHTALYWYRQSLGQGLEFLIYFQGNSAPDKSGLPSDRFSAERTGGSVSTLTIQRTQQEDSAVYLCASSPHEGQANSGANVLTFGAGSRLTVL.

The chain is built from TRBV6-1 and TRBJ2-1; 9 bases agree with TRBD2. CDR3 size: 16 residues. Germline V gene sequence: CDR1 MNHNS, CDR2 SASEGT. V shed 2 bases, J shed 6 bases, and the junction held 8 bases outside the gene matches. The CDR3 sequence is CASSEWGLAPGNEQFF. The CDR3 coding sequence is TGTGCCAGCAGTGAATGGGGACTAGCCCCGGGCAATGAGCAGTTCTTC.

The chain uses TRBV5-8 and TRBJ1-1, with D possibly being TRBD1 (6 bases). The length of the CDR3 is 15 residues. Germline V gene lookup returns CDR1 SGHTS and CDR2 YDEGEE. The V and J ends lost 0 bases and 0 bases respectively, with 9 bases between them. The CDR3, as DNA: TGTGCCAGCAGCTTGGTCACAGGGATGAACACTGAAGCTTTCTTT. Amino acids: CASSLVTGMNTEAFF. The full variable domain, in which reference TRBV5-8 and TRBJ1-1 provide the parts outside the CDR3, is EAGVTQSPTHLIKTRGQQATLRCSPISGHTSVYWYQQALGLGLQFLLWYDEGEERNRGNFPPRFSGRQFPNYSSELNVNALELEDSALYLCASSLVTGMNTEAFFGQGTRLTVV.

The gene calls are TRBV4-1 and TRBJ1-5; no reliable D call. This CDR3 comprises 15 residues. Germline CDR1 is MGHRA and CDR2 is YSYEKL. Trimming shortened V by 2 bases and J by 1 base, and 9 bases separated the two germline ends. CDR3 sequence: CASSQKGESNQPQHF. DNA for the CDR3: TGCGCCAGCAGCCAAAAGGGTGAGAGCAATCAGCCCCAGCATTTT.

V and J are TRBV11-2 and TRBJ2-1; 8 bases match TRBD2. V trimming: 5 bases; J trimming: 7 bases; junction bases outside the gene matches: 7. There are 14 residues in the CDR3. Germline V lookup: CDR1 SGHAT, CDR2 FQNNGV. In DNA form, the CDR3 reads TGTGCCAGCAGCCCGGGACTAGTGAGTAATGAGCAGTTCTTC. It translates to CASSPGLVSNEQFF.

This chain joins TRBV5-4 and TRBJ2-1; TRBD1 matches at 10 bases. CDR1 and CDR2 (germline): SGHNT, YYREEE (reference sequence). The V gene end was trimmed by 4 bases and the J gene end by 5 bases; junction bases not matched to a gene: 6. This CDR3 has 15 residues. The CDR3 sequence is CASSRRDRGDNEQFF. In DNA form, the CDR3 reads TGTGCCAGCAGCCGCCGGGACAGGGGTGACAATGAGCAGTTCTTC. The full variable domain, in which reference TRBV5-4 and TRBJ2-1 provide the parts outside the CDR3, is ETGVTQSPTHLIKTRGQQVTLRCSSQSGHNTVSWYQQALGQGPQFIFQYYREEENGRGNFPPRFSGLQFPNYSSELNVNALELDDSALYLCASSRRDRGDNEQFFGPGTRLTVL.

The chain couples TRBV12-5 to TRBJ2-7, with D tentatively TRBD1 (7 bases). Trimming shortened V by 2 bases and J by 2 bases, and 22 bases separated the two germline ends. This CDR3 contains 18 residues. CDR1 is LGHNT, CDR2 FRNRAP, per germline. CDR3 sequence reads: CASGLTPDGRGETYEQYF. The DNA of the CDR3 is TGTGCTAGTGGTTTGACTCCCGATGGCAGGGGGGAAACCTACGAGCAGTACTTC.

The DNA for the CDR3 is TGTGCCAGCAGTTACGCTCTTGAGGTAGAGACCCAGTACTTC. It translates to CASSYALEVETQYF. The rearrangement links TRBV14 to TRBJ2-5, with D unclear. The germline gives CDR1 SGHDN, CDR2 FVKESK. The V end was cut by 6 bases, the J end by 4 bases, with 15 bases between. The CDR3 totals 14 residues.

This rearrangement joins TRBV5-4 to TRBJ2-1, with 7 positions matching TRBD1. Germline CDR1 SGHNT, CDR2 YYREEE (reference sequence). This CDR3 region has 13 residues. The J segment lost 9 bases and the V segment lost 4 bases, leaving 7 bases of the junction unmatched. The CDR3 sequence is CASSIDRAGEQFF. CDR3 sequence (DNA): TGTGCCAGCAGCATCGACAGGGCTGGTGAGCAGTTCTTC.

The chain's CDR3 is CASSLEGGAYGYTF. For the CDR3, the DNA is TGTGCCAGCAGTTTAGAGGGGGGGGCCTATGGCTACACCTTC. The chain uses TRBV12-3 or TRBV12-4 and TRBJ1-2; maybe TRBD1 (6 bases). The CDR3 contains 14 residues. The ends were cut back, 1 base at V and 4 bases at J, with 10 bases in the middle.

The rearrangement links TRBV19 to TRBJ1-2; possibly TRBD1 for D (5 bases). V was cut by 5 bases and J by 4 bases, with 14 bases left in between. The CDR3 is 14 amino acids. Germline assignment: CDR1 LNHDA and CDR2 SQIVND (reference sequence). CDR3 in amino acids: CASSPPAGGYGYTF. The CDR3 DNA reads TGTGCCAGTAGTCCCCCGGCCGGGGGCTATGGCTACACCTTC.

In this sample, this clonotype turned up a few times. This chain connects TRBV4-1 to TRBJ1-1, with TRBD1 matching 8 bases. J gave up 4 bases and V 3 bases, and 1 base lay outside the gene matches. The CDR3 spans 13 residues. Germline assignment: CDR1 MGHRA and CDR2 YSYEKL. This CDR3 is CASSQTGVTEAFF. In nucleotides, the CDR3 is TGCGCCAGCAGCCAGACAGGGGTCACTGAAGCTTTCTTT.

This clonotype was counted between two and nine times. The CDR3 nucleotides read TGTGCCAGCACCCAGGGGGGCATCACAGATACGCAGTATTTT. Protein: CASTQGGITDTQYF. The rearrangement joins TRBV27 to TRBJ2-3, with a tentative D call TRBD1 (7 bases). The germline V gene has CDR1 MNHEY and CDR2 SMNVEV (reference sequence). The CDR3 contains 14 residues. V was trimmed by 7 bases and J by 2 bases, leaving 13 bases between them.

This clonotype has just a few counts. The rearrangement uses TRBV27 and TRBJ2-3; 11 nucleotides align to TRBD2. V lost 7 bases and J lost 4; bases outside the gene matches: 13. CDR3 length: 17 residues. Germline CDR1 is MNHEY and CDR2 is SMNVEV (reference sequence). CDR3 sequence (DNA): TGTGCCAGCAACCTAGCGGGGGGCCTGGTTCGGGCAGATACGCAGTATTTT. It specifies CASNLAGGLVRADTQYF.

The chain couples TRBV28 to TRBJ2-7; 9 positions match TRBD2. The CDR3 contains 16 residues. Germline loops: CDR1 MDHEN, CDR2 SYDVKM. With V trimmed by 1 base and J by 2 bases, 6 bases remained unmatched. The CDR3 loop is CASSLLGGGATYEQYF. The CDR3 DNA reads as TGTGCCAGCAGTTTATTGGGCGGGGGGGCAACCTACGAGCAGTACTTC.